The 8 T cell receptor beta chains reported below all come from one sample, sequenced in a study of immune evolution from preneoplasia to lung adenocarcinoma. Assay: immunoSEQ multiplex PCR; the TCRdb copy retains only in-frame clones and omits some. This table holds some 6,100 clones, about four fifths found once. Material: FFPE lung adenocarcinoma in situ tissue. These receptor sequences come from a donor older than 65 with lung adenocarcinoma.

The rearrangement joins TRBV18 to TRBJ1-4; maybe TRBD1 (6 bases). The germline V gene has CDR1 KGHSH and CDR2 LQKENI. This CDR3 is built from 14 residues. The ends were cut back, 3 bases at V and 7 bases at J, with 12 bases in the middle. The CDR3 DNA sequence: TGTGCCAGCTCACCCTCAGGGGAGATTGAAAAACTGTTTTTT. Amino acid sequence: CASSPSGEIEKLFF.

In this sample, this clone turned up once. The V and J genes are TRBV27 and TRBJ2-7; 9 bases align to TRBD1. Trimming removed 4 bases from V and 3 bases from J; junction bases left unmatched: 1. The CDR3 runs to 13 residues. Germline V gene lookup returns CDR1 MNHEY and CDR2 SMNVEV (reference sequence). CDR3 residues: CASSSGQGYEQYF. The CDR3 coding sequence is TGTGCCAGCAGTTCGGGACAGGGCTACGAGCAGTACTTC.

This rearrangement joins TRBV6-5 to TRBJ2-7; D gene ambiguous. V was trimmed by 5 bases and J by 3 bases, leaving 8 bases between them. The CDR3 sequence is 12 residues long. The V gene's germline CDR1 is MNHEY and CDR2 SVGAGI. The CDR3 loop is CASSDNLYEQYF. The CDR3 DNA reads TGTGCCAGCAGTGACAACCTCTACGAGCAGTACTTC.

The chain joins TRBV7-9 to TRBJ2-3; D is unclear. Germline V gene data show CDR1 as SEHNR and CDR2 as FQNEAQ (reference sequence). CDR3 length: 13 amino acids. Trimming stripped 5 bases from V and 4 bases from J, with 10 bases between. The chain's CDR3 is CASSPRLSDTQYF. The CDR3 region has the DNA TGTGCCAGCAGCCCCCGGCTGTCAGATACGCAGTATTTT.

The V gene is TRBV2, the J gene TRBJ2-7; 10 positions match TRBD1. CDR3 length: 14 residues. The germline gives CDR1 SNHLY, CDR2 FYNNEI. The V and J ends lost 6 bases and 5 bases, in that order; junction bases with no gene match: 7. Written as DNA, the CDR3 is TGTGCCAGCAGGACCCGGGACAGGGGAGACGAGCAGTACTTC. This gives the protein CASRTRDRGDEQYF. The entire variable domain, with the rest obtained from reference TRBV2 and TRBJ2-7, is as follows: EPEVTQTPSHQVTQMGQEVILRCVPISNHLYFYWYRQILGQKVEFLVSFYNNEISEKSEIFDDQFSVERPDGSNFTLKIRSTKLEDSAMYFCASRTRDRGDEQYFGPGTRLTVT.

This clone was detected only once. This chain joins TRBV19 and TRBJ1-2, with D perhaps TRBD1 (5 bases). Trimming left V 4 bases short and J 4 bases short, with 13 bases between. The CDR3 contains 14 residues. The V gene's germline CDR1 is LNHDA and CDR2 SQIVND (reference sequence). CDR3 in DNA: TGTGCCAGTAGTACGGGACTGAACGCCTATGGCTACACCTTC. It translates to CASSTGLNAYGYTF. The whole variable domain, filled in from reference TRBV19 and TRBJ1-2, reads DGGITQSPKYLFRKEGQNVTLSCEQNLNHDAMYWYRQDPGQGLRLIYYSQIVNDFQKGDIAEGYSVSREKKESFPLTVTSAQKNPTAFYLCASSTGLNAYGYTFGSGTRLTVV.

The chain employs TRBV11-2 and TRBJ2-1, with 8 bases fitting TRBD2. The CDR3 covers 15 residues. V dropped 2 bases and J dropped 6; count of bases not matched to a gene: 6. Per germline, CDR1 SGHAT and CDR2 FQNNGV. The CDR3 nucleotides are TGTGCCAGCAGCTTATCTGCGGGAGGTTTCAATGAGCAGTTCTTC. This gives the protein CASSLSAGGFNEQFF.

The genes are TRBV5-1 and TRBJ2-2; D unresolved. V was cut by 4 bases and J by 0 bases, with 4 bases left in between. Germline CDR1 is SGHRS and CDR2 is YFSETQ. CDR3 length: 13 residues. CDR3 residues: CASSPANTGELFF. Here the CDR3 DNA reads TGCGCCAGCAGCCCAGCGAACACCGGGGAGCTGTTTTTT. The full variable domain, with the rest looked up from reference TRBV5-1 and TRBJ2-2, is KAGVTQTPRYLIKTRGQQVTLSCSPISGHRSVSWYQQTPGQGLQFLFEYFSETQRNKGNFPGRFSGRQFSNSRSEMNVSTLELGDSALYLCASSPANTGELFFGEGSRLTVL.